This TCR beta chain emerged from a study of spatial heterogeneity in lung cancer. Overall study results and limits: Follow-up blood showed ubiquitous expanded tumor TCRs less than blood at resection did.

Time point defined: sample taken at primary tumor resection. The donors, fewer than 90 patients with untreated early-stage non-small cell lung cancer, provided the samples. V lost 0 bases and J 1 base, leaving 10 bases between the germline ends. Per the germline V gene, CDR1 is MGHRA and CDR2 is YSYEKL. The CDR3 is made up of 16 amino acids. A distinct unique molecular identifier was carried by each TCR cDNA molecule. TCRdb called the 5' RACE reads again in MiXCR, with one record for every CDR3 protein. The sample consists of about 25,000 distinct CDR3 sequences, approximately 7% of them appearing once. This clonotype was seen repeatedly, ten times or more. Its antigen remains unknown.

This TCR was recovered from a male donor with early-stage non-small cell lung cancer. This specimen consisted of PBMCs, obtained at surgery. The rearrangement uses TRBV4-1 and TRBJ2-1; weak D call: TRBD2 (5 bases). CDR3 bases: TGCGCCAGCAGCCAAGACAGGCTAGCATCCTACAATGAGCAGTTCTTC. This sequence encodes CASSQDRLASYNEQFF.